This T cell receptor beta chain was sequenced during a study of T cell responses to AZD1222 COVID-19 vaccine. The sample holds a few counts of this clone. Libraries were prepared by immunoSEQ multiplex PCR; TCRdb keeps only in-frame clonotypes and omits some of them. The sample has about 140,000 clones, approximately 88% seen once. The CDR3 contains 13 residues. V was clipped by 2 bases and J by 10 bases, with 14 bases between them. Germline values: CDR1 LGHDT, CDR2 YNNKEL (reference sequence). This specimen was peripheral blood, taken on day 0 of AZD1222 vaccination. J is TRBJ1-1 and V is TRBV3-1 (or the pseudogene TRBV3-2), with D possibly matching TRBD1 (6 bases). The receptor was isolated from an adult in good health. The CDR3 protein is CASSQYLRGGAFF. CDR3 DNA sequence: TGTGCCAGCAGCCAATACCTTAGGGGGGGAGCTTTCTTT.